The 29 T cell receptor beta chains presented below share a single source sample, sequenced in a study of T cell responses to AZD1222 COVID-19 vaccine. Data came from immunoSEQ multiplex PCR; TCRdb stores just in-frame clones and leaves some out. The sample has 150,000 to 200,000 clones, around nine tenths seen once; the top ten hold less than 4%. The material was peripheral blood, obtained 28 days after the second dose of the MenACWY control vaccine. The receptors stem from an adult who received the MenACWY meningococcal vaccine as a control.

The rearrangement joins TRBV7-2 to TRBJ1-6; D is unclear. Germline loops: CDR1 SGHTA, CDR2 FQGNSA. V gave up 5 bases and J gave up 5 bases, with 13 bases separating them. The CDR3 spans 15 residues. In DNA, the CDR3 is TGTGCCAGCAGCCCCGCCGGCCTCGATAATTCACCCCTCCACTTT. It yields the protein CASSPAGLDNSPLHF.

This clone was detected only once. The chain carries TRBV5-1 and TRBJ1-4, with TRBD1 matching 7 bases. J gave up 5 bases and V 4 bases, and 2 bases lay outside the gene matches. The germline V gene encodes CDR1 SGHRS and CDR2 YFSETQ. This CDR3 comprises 13 residues. The CDR3 DNA reads TGCGCCAGCAGCACGGACAGGAATGAAAAACTGTTTTTT. Amino acid sequence: CASSTDRNEKLFF.

The chain employs TRBV6-2 or TRBV6-3 and TRBJ2-7; the D gene could be TRBD1 or TRBD2 (5 bases each). Per the germline V gene, CDR1 is MNHEY and CDR2 is SVGEGT. V lost 0 bases, J lost 6 bases, and 9 bases lay in between. CDR3 length: 13 residues. CDR3 residues: CASSYSTGGEQYF. The DNA of the CDR3 is TGTGCCAGCAGTTACTCCACTGGGGGCGAGCAGTACTTC.

This clone has a single count. The rearrangement joins TRBV29-1 to TRBJ2-1, with 16 bases that match TRBD2. The CDR3 runs to 15 residues. CDR1 SQVTM and CDR2 ANQGSEA come from the germline V gene. The ends lost 7 bases at V and 9 bases at J; junction bases unmatched: 9. CDR3 nucleotides: TGCAGCGCCGACCCGGGACTAGCGGGAGGGAGTGAGCAGTTCTTC. It is translated as CSADPGLAGGSEQFF.

The chain carries TRBV19 and TRBJ1-5, with 7 bases lining up with TRBD1. The CDR3 totals 15 residues. Germline V lookup: CDR1 LNHDA, CDR2 SQIVND (reference sequence). V shed 7 bases, J shed 0 bases, and the junction held 6 bases outside the gene matches. The CDR3 nucleotides are TGTGCCAGTACTGCACAGGGGCTTAGCAATCAGCCCCAGCATTTT. It codes for CASTAQGLSNQPQHF. Based on the CDR3 plus reference TRBV19 and TRBJ1-5, the full variable domain is DGGITQSPKYLFRKEGQNVTLSCEQNLNHDAMYWYRQDPGQGLRLIYYSQIVNDFQKGDIAEGYSVSREKKESFPLTVTSAQKNPTAFYLCASTAQGLSNQPQHFGDGTRLSIL.

This clone showed up just a few times. The rearrangement uses TRBV7-3 and TRBJ2-3, with D tentatively TRBD2 (5 bases). This CDR3 is built from 13 residues. Germline V gene data show CDR1 as SGHTA and CDR2 as FQGTGA. V lost 4 bases and J 8 bases, leaving 13 bases between the germline ends. CDR3 DNA sequence: TGTGCCAGCAGCTCGGATCTCCGGGGTACGCAGTATTTT. Its protein product is CASSSDLRGTQYF.

V usage is TRBV7-3 and J usage is TRBJ2-5; 11 bases match TRBD2. The germline V gene encodes CDR1 SGHTA and CDR2 FQGTGA. The CDR3 runs to 16 residues. The junction had 7 bases not matched to a gene; V was cut back by 5 bases and J by 2 bases. CDR3: CASSPGTSGAQETQYF. The DNA for the CDR3 is TGTGCCAGCAGCCCAGGGACTAGCGGAGCTCAAGAGACCCAGTACTTC.

This chain connects TRBV7-2 to TRBJ1-5; TRBD1 is a possible D gene (5 bases). Germline V gives CDR1 SGHTA, CDR2 FQGNSA. The CDR3 extends over 15 amino acids. V gave up 5 bases and J gave up 4 bases, with 15 bases separating them. Here the CDR3 reads CASSLITGGNQPQHF. CDR3 bases: TGTGCCAGCAGCCTCATAACCGGGGGGAATCAGCCCCAGCATTTT. The entire variable domain, with the rest obtained from reference TRBV7-2 and TRBJ1-5, is as follows: GAGVSQSPSNKVTEKGKDVELRCDPISGHTALYWYRQSLGQGLEFLIYFQGNSAPDKSGLPSDRFSAERTGGSVSTLTIQRTQQEDSAVYLCASSLITGGNQPQHFGDGTRLSIL.

The chain carries TRBV27 and TRBJ1-5; D is uncertain. The V gene's germline CDR1 is MNHEY and CDR2 SMNVEV (reference sequence). The CDR3 totals 16 residues. V lost 8 bases and J lost 8, with 25 bases in between. For the CDR3, the DNA is TGTGCCAGCTCCCCGACAAAGGCGAATCCCCCTAAGCCCCAGCATTTT. This sequence encodes CASSPTKANPPKPQHF.

The genes are TRBV9 and TRBJ1-1; unclear D gene. Trimming shortened V by 0 bases and J by 8 bases, and 17 bases separated the two germline ends. Germline CDR1 reads SGDLS; CDR2 reads YYNGEE. The length of the CDR3 is 15 residues. The CDR3 spells CASSVALMDGREAFF. DNA of the CDR3: TGTGCCAGCAGCGTAGCCCTCATGGACGGCCGGGAAGCTTTCTTT.

The chain uses TRBV27 and TRBJ2-3; D uncertain. Germline V gene sequence: CDR1 MNHEY, CDR2 SMNVEV (reference sequence). This CDR3 spans 15 amino acids. With 3 bases removed from V and 4 bases from J, the gap between germline ends came to 14 bases. The CDR3 is CASSFGSIGADTQYF. The DNA for the CDR3 is TGTGCCAGCAGTTTCGGTAGCATCGGTGCAGATACGCAGTATTTT.

This clone appeared a single time. This rearrangement joins TRBV30 to TRBJ1-1, with 7 bases lining up with TRBD1. Germline trimming cut 5 bases from V and 0 bases from J; bases unmatched to any gene: 3. Germline CDR1 and CDR2: GTSNPN and SVGIG (reference sequence). This CDR3 has 13 amino acids. The CDR3 region is CAWEGGMNTEAFF. CDR3 in DNA: TGTGCCTGGGAAGGGGGCATGAACACTGAAGCTTTCTTT.

This clone has just one count. This chain uses TRBV5-1 with TRBJ2-5; D possibly corresponds to TRBD2 (6 bases). The CDR3 runs to 16 residues. Trimming took 0 bases from V and 5 from J, leaving 17 bases between them. From germline, CDR1 is SGHRS and CDR2 YFSETQ. CDR3 nucleotide sequence: TGCGCCAGCAGCTTGGGTGGAGGGGCCCCCCAGGAGACCCAGTACTTC. Its translation: CASSLGGGAPQETQYF.

For this clone: Since the CDR3 does not end with the conserved phenylalanine or tryptophan, this likely comes from a read error. No DNA is shown, since the ends of the CDR3 on it are uncertain; the CDR3 is the one TCRdb lists. The chain joins TRBV12-5 to TRBJ1-4; TRBD1, as called in the table, went unchecked against the DNA. The CDR3 comprises 11 residues, both ends counted. CDR1 is LGHNT, CDR2 FRNRAP, per germline. CDR3 residues: CASGFAYRGQG.

V gene TRBV6-2 or TRBV6-3 combines with J gene TRBJ2-7; perhaps TRBD1 as D (6 bases). The CDR3 length is 16 residues. Trimming stripped 2 bases from V and 0 bases from J, with 14 bases between. Germline CDR1 is MNHEY and CDR2 is SVGEGT. CDR3 region: CASSYPKPDSSYEQYF. DNA of the CDR3: TGTGCCAGCAGTTACCCTAAACCGGACAGCTCCTACGAGCAGTACTTC.

The chain combines TRBV29-1 with TRBJ1-2; unclear D gene. With 3 bases removed from V and 4 bases from J, the gap between germline ends came to 15 bases. From germline, CDR1 is SQVTM and CDR2 ANQGSEA. The CDR3 is 14 residues long. In nucleotides, the CDR3 is TGCAGCGTTGAGGACTTCCTGGTGGGCTATGGCTACACCTTC. Residues: CSVEDFLVGYGYTF.

This clone was recorded once. This sequence joins TRBV10-3 and TRBJ2-1; TRBD2 matches 8 bases. J lost 9 bases, V lost 6 bases, and 19 bases had no gene match. The CDR3 is 17 amino acids. CDR1 and CDR2 from the germline V gene are ENHRY and SYGVKD. This CDR3 is CAISLIPPGGGSGEQFF. CDR3 sequence (DNA): TGTGCCATCAGCCTCATCCCCCCGGGAGGGGGTAGTGGTGAGCAGTTCTTC.

The V call is TRBV6-5, the J call TRBJ2-3; D gene uncertain. Trimming took off 2 bases at V and 2 bases at J, with 8 bases between the two ends. CDR1 and CDR2 (germline): MNHEY, SVGAGI. The CDR3 extends over 14 amino acids. CDR3 nucleotide sequence: TGTGCCAGCAGTTACAAGTTCCCCACAGATACGCAGTATTTT. The encoded protein is CASSYKFPTDTQYF.

V gene TRBV10-3 combines with J gene TRBJ2-5, with D hard to call. The CDR3 runs 15 residues. V lost 3 bases and J lost 5, with 16 bases in between. Per the germline V gene, CDR1 is ENHRY and CDR2 is SYGVKD. The CDR3 DNA reads as TGTGCCATCAGTGAAATGAGTCGGTCAACGGAGACCCAGTACTTC. It encodes CAISEMSRSTETQYF.

The chain employs TRBV7-9 and TRBJ1-4; D gene uncertain. This CDR3 has 15 residues. Germline V gene sequence: CDR1 SEHNR, CDR2 FQNEAQ (reference sequence). V lost 5 bases and J lost 0, with 10 bases in between. CDR3 sequence: CASSPAGATNEKLFF. The CDR3 DNA reads as TGTGCCAGCAGCCCAGCCGGGGCAACTAATGAAAAACTGTTTTTT.

V and J are TRBV7-2 and TRBJ2-4; 9 bases are shared with TRBD1. Per the germline V gene, CDR1 is SGHTA and CDR2 is FQGNSA. This CDR3 is 17 amino acids long. The V segment lost 5 bases and the J segment 0 bases; nucleotides outside the gene matches: 8. Here the CDR3 reads CASSLPGQGLAKNIQYF. In DNA, the CDR3 is TGTGCCAGCAGCCTCCCGGGACAGGGCCTAGCCAAAAACATTCAGTACTTC.

This clone was picked up one time. The chain employs TRBV30 and TRBJ1-1; D remains unclear. The germline CDR1 and CDR2 sequences are GTSNPN and SVGIG (reference sequence). V lost 2 bases and J 1 base, leaving 8 bases between the germline ends. The CDR3 totals 13 residues. This chain's CDR3 is CAWSREGNTEAFF. As DNA, the CDR3 is TGTGCCTGGAGTCGTGAGGGGAACACTGAAGCTTTCTTT.

The V gene is TRBV5-8, the J gene TRBJ1-1; D possibly corresponds to TRBD1 (6 bases). Trimming removed 1 base from V and 4 bases from J, with 14 bases in between. The CDR3 sequence is 15 residues long. Germline lookup yields CDR1 SGHTS and CDR2 YDEGEE. The CDR3 bases are TGTGCCAGCAGCTTGATGGGGGGCGCAGGCACTGAAGCTTTCTTT. Amino acid sequence: CASSLMGGAGTEAFF.

This chain connects TRBV6-5 to TRBJ1-1, with D perhaps TRBD1 (5 bases). Trimming shortened V by 7 bases and J by 2 bases, and 11 bases separated the two germline ends. Germline CDR1 MNHEY, CDR2 SVGAGI. This CDR3 region has 13 residues. CDR3 amino acids: CASTLTVNTEAFF. The CDR3 nucleotides read TGTGCCAGCACCTTGACAGTAAACACTGAAGCTTTCTTT.

The chain combines TRBV27 with TRBJ2-6, with D perhaps given as TRBD1 or TRBD2 (5 bases each). Germline assignment: CDR1 MNHEY and CDR2 SMNVEV (reference sequence). The CDR3 is 19 residues long. V gave up 5 bases and J gave up 0 bases, with 20 bases separating them. The CDR3 DNA reads as TGTGCCAGCAGTCTCTCCCCGGGACCCACGGGCTCTGGGGCCAACGTCCTGACTTTC. It yields the protein CASSLSPGPTGSGANVLTF.

The V call is TRBV7-2, the J call TRBJ2-1, with D maybe TRBD2 (5 bases). CDR1 SGHTA and CDR2 FQGNSA come from the germline V gene. The CDR3 has 14 amino acids. Trimming left V 1 base short and J 7 bases short, with 11 bases between. DNA for the CDR3: TGTGCCAGCAGCTTAGGAATATCGGGGAATGAGCAGTTCTTC. Protein sequence: CASSLGISGNEQFF.

This clone was observed a single time. This sequence joins TRBV7-6 and TRBJ2-3, with 9 bases identical to TRBD2. The CDR3 is made up of 16 amino acids. Per germline, CDR1 SGHVS and CDR2 FNYEAQ. Unmatched junction bases numbered 10, after V lost 5 bases and J lost 4 bases. The CDR3 reads CASSPGGSGRSDTQYF. The DNA of the CDR3 is TGTGCCAGCAGCCCCGGTGGAAGCGGGAGGTCAGATACGCAGTATTTT.

This clone was observed once. The genes are TRBV19 and TRBJ1-1; D perhaps matches TRBD1 (5 bases). The germline CDR1 and CDR2 sequences are LNHDA and SQIVND (reference sequence). Deletions cut 2 bases from V and 3 bases from J, with 10 bases between. CDR3 size: 14 residues. The CDR3 bases are TGTGCCAGTAGTATACCCAGGGAGGACACTGAAGCTTTCTTT. Residues: CASSIPREDTEAFF.

The chain uses TRBV7-3 and TRBJ2-1, with D unresolved. The germline CDR1 and CDR2 sequences are SGHTA and FQGTGA. Trimming stripped 1 base from V and 7 bases from J, with 8 bases between. This CDR3 spans 13 amino acids. The CDR3 DNA is TGTGCCAGCAGCTTAAACGTTCAAAATGAGCAGTTCTTC. The encoded protein is CASSLNVQNEQFF.